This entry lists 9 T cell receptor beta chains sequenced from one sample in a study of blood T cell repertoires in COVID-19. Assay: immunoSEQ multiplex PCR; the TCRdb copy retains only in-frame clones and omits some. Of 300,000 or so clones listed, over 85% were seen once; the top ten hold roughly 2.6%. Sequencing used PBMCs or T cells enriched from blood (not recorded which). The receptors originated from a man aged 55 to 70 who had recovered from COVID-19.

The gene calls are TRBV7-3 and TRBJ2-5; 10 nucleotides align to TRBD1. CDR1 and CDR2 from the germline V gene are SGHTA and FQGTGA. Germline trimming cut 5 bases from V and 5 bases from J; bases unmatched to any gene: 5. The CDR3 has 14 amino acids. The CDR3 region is CASSRQGAGETQYF. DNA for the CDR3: TGTGCCAGCAGCCGACAGGGGGCAGGGGAGACCCAGTACTTC.

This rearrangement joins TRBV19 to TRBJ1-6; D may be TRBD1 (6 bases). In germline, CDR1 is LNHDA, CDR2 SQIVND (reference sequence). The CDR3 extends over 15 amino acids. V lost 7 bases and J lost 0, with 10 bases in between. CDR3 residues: CASNGQSSYNSPLHF. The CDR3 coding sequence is TGTGCCAGTAATGGACAGAGCTCCTATAATTCACCCCTCCACTTT.

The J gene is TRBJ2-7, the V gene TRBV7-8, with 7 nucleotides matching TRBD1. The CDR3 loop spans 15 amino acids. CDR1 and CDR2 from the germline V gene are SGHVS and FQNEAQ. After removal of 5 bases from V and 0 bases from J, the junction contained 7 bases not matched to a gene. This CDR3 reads CASSESGTASYEQYF. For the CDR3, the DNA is TGTGCCAGCAGCGAATCCGGGACAGCCTCCTACGAGCAGTACTTC.

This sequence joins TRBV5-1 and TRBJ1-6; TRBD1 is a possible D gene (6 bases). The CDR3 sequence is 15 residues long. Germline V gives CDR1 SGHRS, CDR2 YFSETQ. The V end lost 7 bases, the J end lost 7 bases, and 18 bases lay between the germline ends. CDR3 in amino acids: CASSLRTATNSPLHF. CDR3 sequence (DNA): TGCGCCAGCTCTCTCAGGACAGCGACAAATTCACCCCTCCACTTT.

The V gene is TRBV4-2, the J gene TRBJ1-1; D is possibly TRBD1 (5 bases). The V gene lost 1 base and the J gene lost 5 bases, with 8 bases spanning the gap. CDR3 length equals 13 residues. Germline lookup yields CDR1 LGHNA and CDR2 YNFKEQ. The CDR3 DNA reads TGTGCCAGCAGCCAAGCACGGGGGACTGAAGCTTTCTTT. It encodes CASSQARGTEAFF.

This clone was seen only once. CDR3 DNA sequence: TGTGCCAGCAGCTCGGGACTAGCGGGAGGGCCTAGCTACAATGAGCAGTTCTTC. This gives the protein CASSSGLAGGPSYNEQFF. V gene TRBV7-3 combines with J gene TRBJ2-1, with 16 bases fitting TRBD2. Germline-derived CDR1 and CDR2 are SGHTA and FQGTGA. This CDR3 region has 18 residues. Trimming cost V 4 bases and J 3 bases; bases outside gene matches: 6. Together with reference TRBV7-3 and TRBJ2-1, the CDR3 gives the full variable domain: GAGVSQTPSNKVTEKGKYVELRCDPISGHTALYWYRQSLGQGPEFLIYFQGTGAADDSGLPNDRFFAVRPEGSVSTLKIQRTERGDSAVYLCASSSGLAGGPSYNEQFFGPGTRLTVL.

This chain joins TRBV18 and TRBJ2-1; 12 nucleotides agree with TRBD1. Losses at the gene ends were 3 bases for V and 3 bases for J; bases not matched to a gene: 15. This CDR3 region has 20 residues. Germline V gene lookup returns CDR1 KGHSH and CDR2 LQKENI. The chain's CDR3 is CASSPLPGTGGSLNYNEQFF. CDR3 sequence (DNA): TGTGCCAGCTCACCCCTCCCCGGGACAGGGGGCTCACTTAACTACAATGAGCAGTTCTTC.

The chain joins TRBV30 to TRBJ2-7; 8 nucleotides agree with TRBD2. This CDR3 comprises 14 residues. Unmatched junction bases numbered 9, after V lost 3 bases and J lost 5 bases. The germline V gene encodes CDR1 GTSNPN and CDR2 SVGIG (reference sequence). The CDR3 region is CAWSTRLASNEQYF. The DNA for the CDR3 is TGTGCCTGGAGCACCCGACTAGCGAGCAACGAGCAGTACTTC.

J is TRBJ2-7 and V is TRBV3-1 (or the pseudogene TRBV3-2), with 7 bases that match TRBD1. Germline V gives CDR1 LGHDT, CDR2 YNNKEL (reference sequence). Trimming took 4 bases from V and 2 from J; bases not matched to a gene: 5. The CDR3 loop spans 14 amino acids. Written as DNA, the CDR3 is TGTGCCAGCAGCCCGACAGGGTTCACCTACGAGCAGTACTTC. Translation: CASSPTGFTYEQYF.